This TCR beta chain came from a study of cytomegalovirus exposure and HLA in healthy donors. Findings and caveats of the study: Many donors carried some public TCRs, although rarity characterized most TCR sequences.

TCRdb's table, derived via immunoSEQ multiplex PCR, lists solely in-frame clones and lacks some. The data hold approximately 150,000 clones, with 85% observed a single time. The CDR3 totals 14 residues. CDR1 MNHEY and CDR2 SVGAGI come from the germline V gene. V was shortened by 5 bases and J by 7 bases, with 12 bases between the two germline ends. Concerning this clone itself: Its target is unknown.

The rearrangement uses TRBV6-5 and TRBJ1-6, with D possibly being TRBD1 (6 bases). The source material was PBMCs. The sequence was collected from a man aged 25-40 years in good health and CMV-seropositive. In DNA form, the CDR3 reads TGTGCCAGCAGTCCCCGACAGGTAAATTCACCCCTCCACTTT. This sequence encodes CASSPRQVNSPLHF.